The entry below gives a single T cell receptor (beta chain) sequence along with its context. Its antigen has not been determined. No much larger clone is present one base from it, and per-base qualities are unavailable. The data were obtained in a study of cytomegalovirus exposure and HLA in healthy donors (dated by TCRdb to the late 2010s). About the full investigation: According to an earlier analysis of 587 of the donors, about 170 million T cells yielded over 90 million unique TCR beta sequences and about 300 Gb of sequence data. Among 300 to 500 genotyped donors of the cohort, an average of around 240,000 unique TCR beta nucleotide sequences was sequenced per donor, of which 15% to 20% were non-productive. Donor age, sex, ethnicity and CMV serostatus were collected together with the repertoire data. Approximately 300 gigabases of sequencing data and tens of millions of unique TCR sequences were included in an early release covering about 600 HLA-typed donors. The aim of the study was to test whether cataloging public T cell receptors could identify signatures of past pathogen exposure. In an earlier analysis of several hundred of the donors, high-throughput TCR beta sequencing was used to judge whether each TCR beta V gene segment behaved as functional or pseudogenic. A later analysis re-analyzed previously published TCR beta repertoires from roughly 600 donors and added high-resolution HLA genotyping to study TCR occurrence patterns. HLA typing covered class I and class II loci at four-digit resolution. Every repertoire in the discovery cohort had been generated on one and the same sequencing platform. The T cell repertoires of around 730 subjects were profiled by immunosequencing and related to cytomegalovirus serostatus. Because of strong linkage in the cohort, 5 or 6 DR-DQ haplotypes were treated as single units for association and clustering. In the later analysis, no new phenotypic data were used to find candidate immune exposures; instead, reliance was placed on TCR beta sequences and their occurrence across donors. Of the roughly 410 genotyped donors, 75% to 85% were placed in the genetic ancestry cluster associated with self-reported Caucasian donors. The study combined high-throughput TCR immunosequencing, statistical association of individual TCRs with disease status, and machine learning to predict cytomegalovirus infection status. Besides the first cohort of 500 to 700 subjects, a separate validation cohort made up of around 120 different subjects was used. Typing coverage differed by locus: A, B, C, DRB1 and DQB1 were typed in about 620-640 donors, DQA1 in roughly 510, DPA1 in approximately 600, and DPB1 in 400 to 490. In a later genetic analysis, genome-wide SNP genotypes for about 65% of the roughly 670 donors were used, and that subset was treated as a discovery cohort.

The cohort comprised around 700 healthy bone marrow donors. At the time of sampling, all cohort members were nominally healthy, though unrecorded immune exposures were likely present. The donor was CMV seropositive and belonged to the group of 250 to 300 seropositive cohort members. Each donor provided a peripheral blood sample, and peripheral blood mononuclear cells were used for TCR beta sequencing. Genomic DNA extraction from the blood cell samples was performed with the Qiagen DNeasy Blood Extraction Kit. Library preparation employed the immunoSEQ multiplex PCR assay. A mixture of 60 forward primers for TCR Vbeta segments and 13 reverse primers for TCR Jbeta segments was used in the multiplex PCR. The CDR3 region of rearranged TCR beta genes was amplified from genomic DNA with a multiplex PCR assay. Amplified TCR beta libraries were sequenced as 87-base-pair reads on the Illumina HiSeq System. The authors' analysis ran thus. A later analysis counted 65 million to 90 million unique TCR beta chains across the 670 or so repertoires, and 10 million to 11 million of these chains were shared by at least two donors. A nearest-neighbor algorithm error-corrected the raw reads and collapsed the reads into unique sequences, merging closely related sequences to remove PCR and sequencing errors. To assign V, D and J gene segments, CDR3 sequences were aligned to IMGT reference sequences. For a sequence to be retained, a match of at least six nucleotides to both a V gene segment and a J gene segment was required. A rearrangement was called productive if the CDR3 had no stop codons and remained in frame with V and J, and every other rearrangement was called non-productive. CDR3 was defined by IMGT convention, running from the second conserved V-encoded cysteine to the conserved J-encoded phenylalanine. The earlier analysis of approximately 500 of the donors excluded sequences that lacked an unambiguous match to a single V gene segment. In an earlier analysis of some 590 of the donors, a V segment was called functional when productive rearrangements were above 56.7%, and segregating when the standard deviation between donors exceeded 5%. A statistical classification framework was developed to diagnose cytomegalovirus status using the catalog of TCR beta chain sequences. V and J gene assignment, in a later analysis, came from comparing TCR nucleotide sequences with IMGT/GENE-DB human TR gene sequences. The TCRdist pipeline was used in a later analysis to assign CDR3 sequences and most-parsimonious VDJ recombination scenarios. A later analysis defined each TCR beta chain by its CDR3 amino acid sequence plus V-gene family, and excluded reads lacking a unique V-gene family. A later analysis removed 592 highly shared, low-generation-probability nucleotide sequences to deal with suspected cross-contamination and a sequencing artifact. In a later analysis, a clonal expansion index for each public chain was calculated from normalized within-repertoire ranks of inferred template counts. A later analysis computed generation probabilities with a VDJ recombination model fitted to out-of-frame rearrangements, and checked the results against IGoR. In a later analysis, TCR-TCR, TCR-HLA and TCR-CMV co-occurrence was scored with hypergeometric tests, and a repertoire-size bias correction was applied to TCR pairs. To estimate false discovery rates, a later analysis permuted the HLA or CMV assignments 20 times. In a later analysis, co-occurring TCRs were grouped with DBSCAN, and TCRdist sequence similarity was added when clustering was performed within HLA-allele-positive subsets. Co-occurrence clustering excluded repertoires with fewer than 30,000 or more than 120,000 public chains, plus five with anomalous nucleotide sharing. TCRdb stores this immuneACCESS table with in-frame sequences only. Part of the clones is absent; in the studies checked, under half of the shortfall reflects unresolved V genes, and no reason is known for the rest. V and J calls and clone size are as listed in that table; D and trimming were resolved from the DNA. The sample data list 100,000 to 150,000 clones, and about 70% of these were observed just once. The ten largest clones capture under 3% of the sample.

What the work shows at the level of the full study, not this receptor alone: Sequencing depth was assumed to be roughly uniform across donors in the presence/absence analyses, though that assumption may not hold. Because HLA typing was missing for some donors at each locus, association tests included only the typed subset. A later analysis found that HLA-associated TCR beta chains were more clonally expanded and had lower generation probabilities than equally common non-associated chains. A cluster of highly shared sequence variants was judged likely to represent a technical artifact of the sequencing pipeline. While some public TCRs were present in many individuals, most TCR sequences turned up only very rarely across donors. When HLA alleles, especially DR and DQ, strongly co-occurred, TCR associations were difficult to assign to individual alleles. Because counts were too low, seventeen rarely observed V segments, including chromosome 9 orphons, were excluded from the earlier analysis of 587 of the donors. Linkage disequilibrium might explain the correlated functional status among segregating V segments, but an unknown experimental factor could not be ruled out. It was suggested by the authors that the approach could potentially be generalized to other disease states and immunological phenotypes. The classifier was reported to diagnose cytomegalovirus status with high specificity and sensitivity in both the original cohort and the validation cohort. Immune exposure information for the cohort was limited to CMV serostatus. This cohort had only TCR beta chains sequenced, and the lack of alpha or paired-chain data limited which features could be detected. An association between a missense DCLRE1C variant and V-gene and J-gene trimming of TCR beta chains was found in a later genetic analysis and replicated in an independent cohort. Some IMGT-functional V segments, including TRBV6-2 and TRBV6-3, could not be told apart with the 87-base-pair reads, so those segments were excluded. In vitro tests confirmed that a few of the cytomegalovirus-associated TCR beta chains recognize cytomegalovirus antigens. In the study, approximately 160 TCR beta chains were listed as associated with cytomegalovirus. In a later analysis, most CMV-associated TCR beta chains were found to appear HLA-restricted, with HLA associations seemingly driven largely by CMV exposure. A further reported finding was that TCR beta sequences accurately predicted the HLA-A and HLA-B alleles for most subjects in the first cohort. In a later analysis, the rate of TCR association differed among HLA loci, with DRB1 alleles having the most associated TCRs and HLA-C alleles having the fewest. A later genetic analysis reported fewer N-insertions in productive TCRs among donors in an Asian-associated ancestry cluster than the roughly 700-donor mean. In an earlier analysis of about 600 of the donors, most TCR beta V segments appeared in productive rearrangements about 90% or about 30% of the time, broadly matching IMGT annotations. In a later analysis, several top co-occurrence clusters were reported to appear linked to parvovirus B19, influenza, CMV and Epstein-Barr virus. In a later analysis, about 17,000 TCR beta sequences were associated with specific HLA alleles at a false discovery rate of 0.05.

From cysteine to phenylalanine, the CDR3 is 16 amino acids long. The only DNA kept is the CDR3, 48 bases in frame from the first base. CDR1 and CDR2 are drawn from the germline V gene (reference sequence): MNHEY, SMNVEV. V drops 2 bases and J drops 0 bases, leaving 10 bases in between. The TCR was taken from a woman aged 55-70 years in good health and CMV-seropositive. Sequenced sample: PBMCs. In this chain, TRBV27 is recombined with TRBJ2-2, with a weak D call of TRBD1 (6 bases match). The DNA is TGTGCCAGCAGTTTACACGGACAGTCGAACACCGGGGAGCTGTTTTTT. The translation is CASSLHGQSNTGELFF.